The TCR beta chain under discussion was sequenced for a study of blood T cell repertoires in COVID-19. TCRdb's copy holds only in-frame clones and misses some; the assay was immunoSEQ multiplex PCR. The data hold roughly 320,000 clones, with about 90% observed a single time. J lost 3 bases, V lost 7 bases, and 9 bases had no gene match. The germline CDR1 and CDR2 sequences are ENHRY and SYGVKD. The CDR3 contains 15 residues. The rearrangement joins TRBV10-3 to TRBJ1-5; TRBD1 agrees at 7 bases. The receptor comes from a woman aged 45-60 years with COVID-19, enrolled during active disease. The specimen sequenced was peripheral blood. The CDR3 DNA reads TGTGCCATCAAGGGGGCCAATGCCCCCAATCAGCCCCAGCATTTT. Its translation: CAIKGANAPNQPQHF.